The 26 T cell receptor beta chains below all came from one sample that was sequenced in a study of blood T cell repertoires in COVID-19. Some clones are missing from TCRdb's copy, which holds only in-frame ones; the method was immunoSEQ multiplex PCR. The repertoire holds more than 15,000 clones, with roughly 90% as singletons. Sequenced sample: peripheral blood. The origin of the receptors is a human donor in a cohort sampled during active COVID-19. The donor label of this sample is uncertain.

CDR3 region: CASSPGQGVIYEQYF. CDR3 sequence (DNA): TGTGCCAGCTCACCGGGACAGGGTGTAATCTACGAGCAGTACTTC. This chain connects TRBV18 to TRBJ2-7, with TRBD1 matching over 9 bases. Germline values: CDR1 KGHSH, CDR2 LQKENI. The V segment lost 3 bases and the J segment 3 bases; nucleotides outside the gene matches: 6. This CDR3 has 15 residues.

V is TRBV11-2 and J is TRBJ2-1, with no clear D. V lost 1 base and J lost 5, with 6 bases in between. Germline-derived CDR1 and CDR2 are SGHAT and FQNNGV. CDR3 length: 13 amino acids. CDR3 DNA: TGTGCCAGCAGCTTAGGACTGAACAATGAGCAGTTCTTC. This sequence encodes CASSLGLNNEQFF.

The gene calls are TRBV10-2 and TRBJ1-5; D gene ambiguous. This CDR3 spans 13 amino acids. Germline V CDR1 and CDR2: WSHSY, SAAADI. The V end lost 3 bases, the J end lost 6 bases, and 9 bases lay between the germline ends. DNA for the CDR3: TGCGCCAGCAGTGAACACGAGGGTCAGCCCCAGCATTTT. Encoded protein: CASSEHEGQPQHF.

The V call is TRBV5-1, the J call TRBJ2-7; 9 bases are a match to TRBD1. CDR3 length: 14 residues. Germline lookup yields CDR1 SGHRS and CDR2 YFSETQ. V shed 5 bases, J shed 6 bases, and the junction held 9 bases outside the gene matches. The CDR3 sequence is CASRWDRDFAEQYF. The CDR3 DNA follows: TGCGCCAGCAGATGGGACAGGGATTTTGCCGAGCAGTACTTC.

This clone was counted only a few times. The rearrangement joins TRBV7-2 to TRBJ2-5; tentative D call: TRBD2 (5 bases). Germline V gene sequence: CDR1 SGHTA, CDR2 FQGNSA. CDR3 length: 13 residues. With 0 bases removed from V and 7 bases from J, the gap between germline ends came to 9 bases. The CDR3 DNA is TGTGCCAGCAGCTTAGCGGGAGCTAGGACCCAGTACTTC. Residues: CASSLAGARTQYF.

V and J are TRBV5-6 and TRBJ1-6; no firm D call. The V gene lost 4 bases and the J gene lost 9 bases, with 14 bases spanning the gap. The CDR3 runs to 14 residues. From germline, CDR1 is SGHDT and CDR2 YYEEEE. The CDR3 region is CASSAQVPSSPLHF. The CDR3 coding sequence is TGTGCCAGCAGCGCTCAGGTGCCGTCTTCACCCCTCCACTTT.

The rearrangement joins TRBV15 to TRBJ2-4, with TRBD1 identical over 7 bases. This CDR3 comprises 15 residues. Losses at the gene ends were 8 bases for V and 0 bases for J; bases not matched to a gene: 7. In germline, CDR1 is LNHNV, CDR2 YYDKDF (reference sequence). This chain's CDR3 is CATARQGRAKNIQYF. The CDR3 region has the DNA TGTGCCACCGCCAGACAGGGACGAGCCAAAAACATTCAGTACTTC. Full variable domain (missing parts from reference TRBV15 and TRBJ2-4): DAMVIQNPRYQVTQFGKPVTLSCSQTLNHNVMYWYQQKSSQAPKLLFHYYDKDFNNEADTPDNFQSRRPNTSFCFLDIRSPGLGDTAMYLCATARQGRAKNIQYFGAGTRLSVL.

In its sample, this clone was seen once. The chain couples TRBV6-5 to TRBJ2-7; the match to TRBD2 covers 9 bases. This CDR3 has 14 residues. Unmatched junction bases numbered 6, after V lost 7 bases and J lost 2 bases. The germline V gene has CDR1 MNHEY and CDR2 SVGAGI. The CDR3 sequence is CASTQGGRAYEQYF. In DNA, the CDR3 is TGTGCCAGCACCCAGGGCGGGAGGGCCTACGAGCAGTACTTC.

CDR3 amino acids: CASSLNGGNSYEQYF. CDR3 in DNA: TGTGCCAGCAGCTTAAATGGCGGGAACTCCTACGAGCAGTACTTC. The rearrangement joins TRBV5-4 to TRBJ2-7; TRBD2 is a possible D gene (6 bases). Trimming cost V 2 bases and J 0 bases, with 12 bases left between them. Looked up from germline, CDR1 is SGHNT and CDR2 is YYREEE (reference sequence). This CDR3 is 15 amino acids long.

This chain joins TRBV7-8 and TRBJ2-7, with 8 bases identical to TRBD2. V lost 1 base, J lost 4 bases, and 6 bases stayed unmatched. Germline values: CDR1 SGHVS, CDR2 FQNEAQ. The CDR3 consists of 15 residues. As DNA, the CDR3 is TGTGCCAGCAGCTTAGGGGCGACTAGCGATTACGAGCAGTACTTC. The encoded protein is CASSLGATSDYEQYF. Supplemented by reference TRBV7-8 and TRBJ2-7, the full variable domain reads GAGVSQSPRYKVAKRGQDVALRCDPISGHVSLFWYQQALGQGPEFLTYFQNEAQLDKSGLPSDRFFAERPEGSVSTLKIQRTQQEDSAVYLCASSLGATSDYEQYFGPGTRLTVT.

The chain employs TRBV11-1 and TRBJ2-1; 7 bases fit TRBD1. V was clipped by 4 bases and J by 9 bases; unmatched bases: 3. Germline V lookup: CDR1 SGHAT, CDR2 FQDESV (reference sequence). CDR3 length: 12 amino acids. The DNA of the CDR3 is TGTGCCAGCAGCTCACAGGGGATTGAGCAGTTCTTC. Encoded protein: CASSSQGIEQFF.

The chain links TRBV7-9 to TRBJ1-4; TRBD1 matches at 10 bases. The junction had 9 bases not matched to a gene; V was cut back by 4 bases and J by 4 bases. Germline lookup yields CDR1 SEHNR and CDR2 FQNEAQ (reference sequence). This CDR3 region has 17 residues. The CDR3 sequence: CASSSLDRGQNNEKLFF. The DNA for the CDR3 is TGTGCCAGCAGCTCCCTTGACAGGGGGCAAAATAATGAAAAACTGTTTTTT.

The J gene is TRBJ2-1, the V gene TRBV18; TRBD2 aligns across 11 bases. The CDR3 spans 17 residues. In germline, CDR1 is KGHSH, CDR2 LQKENI. J gave up 0 bases and V 3 bases, and 4 bases lay outside the gene matches. Written as DNA, the CDR3 is TGTGCCAGCTCACCCGGCGGGACTAGCGGCTCCTACAATGAGCAGTTCTTC. Amino acid sequence: CASSPGGTSGSYNEQFF.

The gene calls are TRBV5-4 and TRBJ2-3; 12 bases are shared with TRBD2. The V segment lost 3 bases and the J segment 3 bases; nucleotides outside the gene matches: 14. Germline CDR1 SGHNT, CDR2 YYREEE (reference sequence). This CDR3 region has 19 residues. The CDR3 reads CASSSPNLTSGSGTDTQYF. CDR3 bases: TGTGCCAGCAGCTCCCCAAACTTGACTAGCGGGAGTGGAACAGATACGCAGTATTTT.

This chain links TRBV18 with TRBJ2-7; 14 bases agree with TRBD2. With 1 base clipped from V and 7 bases from J, the junction kept 3 bases outside the gene matches. The CDR3 totals 15 residues. CDR1 KGHSH and CDR2 LQKENI come from the germline V gene. CDR3 sequence: CASSPQTSGRGEQYF. CDR3 sequence (DNA): TGTGCCAGCTCACCACAGACTAGCGGGAGGGGTGAGCAGTACTTC.

The chain carries TRBV18 and TRBJ1-1; D uncertain. Germline loops: CDR1 KGHSH, CDR2 LQKENI. CDR3 length equals 16 residues. Trimming shortened V by 1 base and J by 4 bases, and 16 bases separated the two germline ends. The CDR3 DNA reads TGTGCCAGCTCACCACTACCCTCCTCCTCGGGCACTGAAGCTTTCTTT. This translates into CASSPLPSSSGTEAFF.

This chain links TRBV5-1 with TRBJ1-4, with TRBD1 identical over 8 bases. Germline CDR1 and CDR2: SGHRS and YFSETQ. The V segment lost 3 bases and the J segment 8 bases; nucleotides outside the gene matches: 6. This CDR3 has 14 amino acids. The CDR3 DNA reads TGCGCCAGCAGCTCGGGACAGGATAGCGAAAAACTGTTTTTT. It encodes CASSSGQDSEKLFF.

The rearrangement joins TRBV27 to TRBJ2-3, with D possibly being TRBD2 (5 bases). Germline V CDR1 and CDR2: MNHEY, SMNVEV (reference sequence). Trimming stripped 6 bases from V and 2 bases from J, with 15 bases between. The CDR3 is 15 residues long. This CDR3 is CASSSTSWPTDTQYF. The CDR3 region has the DNA TGTGCCAGCAGCTCCACTAGTTGGCCCACAGATACGCAGTATTTT.

J is TRBJ2-7 and V is TRBV6-6; TRBD2 agrees at 13 bases. CDR3 length: 15 amino acids. J lost 7 bases, V lost 7 bases, and 10 bases had no gene match. Per the germline V gene, CDR1 is MNHNY and CDR2 is SVGAGI (reference sequence). DNA of the CDR3: TGTGCCAGCACTCAAGGACTAGCGGGAGTGGGTGAGCAGTACTTC. Protein: CASTQGLAGVGEQYF.

This sequence joins TRBV27 and TRBJ2-6, with a weak D call TRBD1 (6 bases). Per the germline V gene, CDR1 is MNHEY and CDR2 is SMNVEV (reference sequence). With 2 bases removed from V and 4 bases from J, the gap between germline ends came to 24 bases. The CDR3 length is 20 residues. CDR3 nucleotides: TGTGCCAGCAGTTTAATATCCCCAGGGGCCGTTGCCTCGGGGGCCAACGTCCTGACTTTC. It yields the protein CASSLISPGAVASGANVLTF.

The rearrangement joins TRBV18 to TRBJ2-3; 9 nucleotides agree with TRBD2. CDR1 and CDR2 (germline): KGHSH, LQKENI. The length of the CDR3 is 17 residues. V dropped 3 bases and J dropped 1; count of bases not matched to a gene: 8. Written as DNA, the CDR3 is TGTGCCAGCTCACCGGCGACTAGCGGAGTGGGCACAGATACGCAGTATTTT. It codes for CASSPATSGVGTDTQYF.

This chain uses TRBV2 with TRBJ2-2, with 12 bases fitting TRBD2. The CDR3 consists of 16 residues. Germline trimming cut 5 bases from V and 7 bases from J; bases unmatched to any gene: 8. From germline, CDR1 is SNHLY and CDR2 FYNNEI. The CDR3 DNA reads as TGTGCCAGCAGTTCGCCTAGCGGGAGGGGAAGCGGGGAGCTGTTTTTT. Translation gives CASSSPSGRGSGELFF.

V gene TRBV2 combines with J gene TRBJ2-2; D call uncertain. The germline CDR1 and CDR2 sequences are SNHLY and FYNNEI. The CDR3 is made up of 13 amino acids. Trimming stripped 5 bases from V and 6 bases from J, with 10 bases between. The CDR3 loop is CASSQYNAGELFF. The CDR3 nucleotides are TGTGCCAGCAGTCAGTATAATGCCGGGGAGCTGTTTTTT. Using reference TRBV2 and TRBJ2-2 for the parts outside the CDR3, the full variable domain is EPEVTQTPSHQVTQMGQEVILRCVPISNHLYFYWYRQILGQKVEFLVSFYNNEISEKSEIFDDQFSVERPDGSNFTLKIRSTKLEDSAMYFCASSQYNAGELFFGEGSRLTVL.

The chain recombines TRBV2 with TRBJ2-1; 12 positions agree with TRBD2. The CDR3 totals 15 residues. Germline lookup yields CDR1 SNHLY and CDR2 FYNNEI. V lost 8 bases, J lost 5 bases, and 7 bases stayed unmatched. The CDR3 is CASGGLAGGDNEQFF. CDR3 DNA sequence: TGTGCCAGCGGCGGGCTAGCGGGAGGGGACAATGAGCAGTTCTTC. The full variable domain, with the rest looked up from reference TRBV2 and TRBJ2-1, is EPEVTQTPSHQVTQMGQEVILRCVPISNHLYFYWYRQILGQKVEFLVSFYNNEISEKSEIFDDQFSVERPDGSNFTLKIRSTKLEDSAMYFCASGGLAGGDNEQFFGPGTRLTVL.

This sequence joins TRBV6-4 and TRBJ1-2, with 12 nucleotides matching TRBD1. The CDR3 is 13 amino acids. V dropped 5 bases and J dropped 11; count of bases not matched to a gene: 6. Germline V gives CDR1 MRHNA, CDR2 SNTAGT. CDR3 sequence (DNA): TGTGCCAGCAGTCCGGGACAGGGGGCACCGTACACCTTC. Its protein product is CASSPGQGAPYTF.

This chain uses TRBV7-5 with TRBJ1-2; the D call in the table, TRBD1, was not verified against the DNA. TRBV7-5 is a documented pseudogene. The CDR3 is 17 residues long. The CDR3 protein is CVRSLVGWLPTGNGYTF. The CDR3 DNA reads as TGTGTCAGAAGCTTAGTAGGTTGGCTTCCGACAGGTAATGGCTACACCTTC.